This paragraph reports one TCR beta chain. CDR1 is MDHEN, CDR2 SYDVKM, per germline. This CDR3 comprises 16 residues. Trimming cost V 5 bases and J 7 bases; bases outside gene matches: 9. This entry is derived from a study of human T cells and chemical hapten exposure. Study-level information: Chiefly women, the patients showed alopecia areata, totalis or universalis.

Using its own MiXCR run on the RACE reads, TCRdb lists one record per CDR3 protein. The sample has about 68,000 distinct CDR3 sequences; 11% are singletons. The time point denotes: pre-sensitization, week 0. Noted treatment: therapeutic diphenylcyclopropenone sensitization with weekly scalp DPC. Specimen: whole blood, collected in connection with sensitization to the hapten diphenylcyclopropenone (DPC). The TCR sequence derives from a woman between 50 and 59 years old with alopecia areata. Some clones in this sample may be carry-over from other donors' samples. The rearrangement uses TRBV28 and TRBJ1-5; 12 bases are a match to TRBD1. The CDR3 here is CASSVGDRGRGQPQHF. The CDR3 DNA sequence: TGTGCCAGCAGTGTTGGGGACAGGGGGCGCGGGCAGCCCCAGCATTTT. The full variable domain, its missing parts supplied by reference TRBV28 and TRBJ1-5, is DVKVTQSSRYLVKRTGEKVFLECVQDMDHENMFWYRQDPGLGLRLIYFSYDVKMKEKGDIPEGYSVSREKKERFSLILESASTNQTSMYLCASSVGDRGRGQPQHFGDGTRLSIL.